This TCR beta chain stems from a study of blood T cell repertoires in COVID-19. Overall study context: COVID-19 samples, acute and convalescent, were from the United States, Italy and Spain. In each case, the material was cDNA or gDNA derived from T cells, B-cell-depleted T cells, or PBMCs.

V lost 4 bases to trimming and J lost 8 bases; unmatched junction nucleotides: 6. Germline CDR1 SGHTA, CDR2 FQGNSA. This CDR3 region has 13 residues. Authors' analysis steps: By means of reference gene primer amplification, nucleated cell counts were estimated. Using immunoSEQ multiplex PCR, the repertoire was profiled, and TCRdb retains in-frame clones only, with some absent. D and trimming come from the DNA, and the V and J calls and clone size come from that table. This repertoire shows 150,000 to 200,000 clones, 80% to 90% found once; its top ten account for around 8.6%. This clone was seen a single time.

This TCR derives from a man between 45 and 60 years old with active or convalescent COVID-19. Sample: peripheral blood. The chain employs TRBV7-2 and TRBJ1-2, with 8 bases that match TRBD1. The CDR3 reads CASSYRGLRGYTF. CDR3 sequence (DNA): TGTGCCAGCAGCTACAGGGGGTTGCGAGGCTACACCTTC.